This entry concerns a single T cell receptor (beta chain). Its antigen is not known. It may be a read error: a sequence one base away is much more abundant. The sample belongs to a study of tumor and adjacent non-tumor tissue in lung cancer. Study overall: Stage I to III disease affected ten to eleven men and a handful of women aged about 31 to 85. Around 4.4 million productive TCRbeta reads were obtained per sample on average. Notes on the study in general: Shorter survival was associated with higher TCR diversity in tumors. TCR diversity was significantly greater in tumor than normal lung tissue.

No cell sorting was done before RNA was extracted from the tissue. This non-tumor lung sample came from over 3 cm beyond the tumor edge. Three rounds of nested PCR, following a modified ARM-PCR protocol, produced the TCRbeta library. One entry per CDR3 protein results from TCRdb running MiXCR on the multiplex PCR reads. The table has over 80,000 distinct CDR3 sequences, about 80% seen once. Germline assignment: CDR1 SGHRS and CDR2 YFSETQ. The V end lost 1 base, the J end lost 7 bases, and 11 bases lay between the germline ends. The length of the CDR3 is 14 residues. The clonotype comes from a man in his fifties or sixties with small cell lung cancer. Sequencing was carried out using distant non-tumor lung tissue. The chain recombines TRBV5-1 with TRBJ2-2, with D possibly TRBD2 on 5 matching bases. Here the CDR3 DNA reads TGCGCCAGCAGCTTGAATAGCGACTTCGGGGAGCTGTTTTTT. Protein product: CASSLNSDFGELFF. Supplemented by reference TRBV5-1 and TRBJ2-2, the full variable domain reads KAGVTQTPRYLIKTRGQQVTLSCSPISGHRSVSWYQQTPGQGLQFLFEYFSETQRNKGNFPGRFSGRQFSNSRSEMNVSTLELGDSALYLCASSLNSDFGELFFGEGSRLTVL.